The 16 T cell receptor beta chains below come from one sample, sequenced in a study of T cells after yellow fever vaccination. Using its own MiXCR run on the 5' RACE reads, TCRdb lists one record per CDR3 protein. The sample holds around 590,000 distinct CDR3 sequences, over 9% seen once. Sequenced material: PBMCs, taken on the day of the yellow fever booster vaccination. These receptors came from a man in his thirties or forties who received the YFV17D yellow fever vaccine.

The chain combines TRBV6-2 or TRBV6-3 with TRBJ2-1; 16 positions agree with TRBD2. V dropped 3 bases and J dropped 3; count of bases not matched to a gene: 8. CDR3 length: 19 amino acids. CDR1 and CDR2 (germline): MNHEY, SVGEGT. The CDR3 loop reads CASSYWAGTSGRVYNEQFF. CDR3 DNA: TGTGCCAGCAGTTATTGGGCCGGGACTAGCGGGAGGGTCTACAATGAGCAGTTCTTC.

CDR3 amino acids: CSARDTSNTQYF. The CDR3 nucleotides read TGCAGTGCTAGAGATACGTCGAATACGCAGTATTTT. This chain joins TRBV20-1 and TRBJ2-3; D is undetermined. Germline-derived CDR1 and CDR2 are DFQATT and SNEGSKA (reference sequence). CDR3 size: 12 residues. Trimming took off 0 bases at V and 7 bases at J, with 8 bases between the two ends.

The chain is built from TRBV7-8 and TRBJ2-3; tentative D call: TRBD2 (6 bases). This CDR3 is 16 amino acids long. V lost 3 bases, J lost 0 bases, and 13 bases lay in between. Germline CDR1 SGHVS, CDR2 FQNEAQ. This chain's CDR3 is CASSFGGAGSTDTQYF. CDR3 sequence (DNA): TGTGCCAGCAGCTTCGGCGGGGCGGGGAGCACAGATACGCAGTATTTT. The whole variable domain, filled in from reference TRBV7-8 and TRBJ2-3, reads GAGVSQSPRYKVAKRGQDVALRCDPISGHVSLFWYQQALGQGPEFLTYFQNEAQLDKSGLPSDRFFAERPEGSVSTLKIQRTQQEDSAVYLCASSFGGAGSTDTQYFGPGTRLTVL.

This clonotype was detected only a few times. DNA of the CDR3: TGCGCCAGCAGCCCCGGAGCCAGAACCGGGGAGCTGTTTTTT. This sequence encodes CASSPGARTGELFF. The genes are TRBV5-1 and TRBJ2-2; unclear D gene. The length of the CDR3 is 14 residues. Germline lookup yields CDR1 SGHRS and CDR2 YFSETQ. The V and J ends lost 4 bases and 5 bases respectively, with 12 bases between them.

This clonotype was counted ten times or more. J is TRBJ2-5 and V is TRBV20-1; possibly TRBD2 for D (6 bases). The CDR3 sequence is 15 residues long. V was cut by 4 bases and J by 0 bases, with 15 bases left in between. In germline, CDR1 is DFQATT, CDR2 SNEGSKA (reference sequence). The CDR3 bases are TGCAGTGCTAAGACTAGACCCCTTTACCAAGAGACCCAGTACTTC. This sequence encodes CSAKTRPLYQETQYF.

This clonotype was counted many times. CDR3 DNA: TGTGCCAGCGGGAGGGCAGGAAAAGGATCCTACGAGCAGTACTTC. Protein: CASGRAGKGSYEQYF. The chain couples TRBV7-9 to TRBJ2-7; 7 nucleotides line up with TRBD2. Per the germline V gene, CDR1 is SEHNR and CDR2 is FQNEAQ (reference sequence). Trimming cost V 8 bases and J 1 base; bases outside gene matches: 11. The CDR3 has 15 amino acids.

This clonotype was counted only a few times. This chain links TRBV13 with TRBJ2-3, with D possibly being TRBD2 (6 bases). CDR1 PRHDT and CDR2 FYEKMQ come from the germline V gene (reference sequence). The V gene lost 5 bases and the J gene lost 1 base, with 16 bases spanning the gap. The CDR3 has 16 amino acids. In DNA, the CDR3 is TGTGCCAGCAGCCAACAGGAGGGCCAGGGCACAGATACGCAGTATTTT. Its translation: CASSQQEGQGTDTQYF.

This clonotype was seen a few times. The V and J genes are TRBV4-3 and TRBJ2-7, with D unresolved. Trimming took off 0 bases at V and 2 bases at J, with 5 bases between the two ends. Germline CDR1 is LGHNA and CDR2 is YSLEER. The CDR3 is made up of 13 amino acids. In DNA, the CDR3 is TGCGCCAGCAGCCAAGACTATACCTACGAGCAGTACTTC. Its protein is CASSQDYTYEQYF.

As DNA, the CDR3 is TGCGCCAGCAGCTGGGCAGGCCCGATCGGGACTAATGAAAAACTGTTTTTT. The encoded protein is CASSWAGPIGTNEKLFF. The J gene is TRBJ1-4, the V gene TRBV5-1, with unresolved D. CDR3 length: 17 residues. Per germline, CDR1 SGHRS and CDR2 YFSETQ. The V end lost 3 bases, the J end lost 2 bases, and 17 bases lay between the germline ends.

The V gene is TRBV9, the J gene TRBJ2-1, with D perhaps matching TRBD2 (6 bases). Germline values: CDR1 SGDLS, CDR2 YYNGEE. Trimming stripped 0 bases from V and 6 bases from J, with 19 bases between. The CDR3 totals 17 residues. The CDR3 nucleotides read TGTGCCAGCAGCGTAGCCCCCCGTAGCGGCGGGCGCAATGAGCAGTTCTTC. It specifies CASSVAPRSGGRNEQFF. The full variable domain, in which reference TRBV9 and TRBJ2-1 provide the parts outside the CDR3, is DSGVTQTPKHLITATGQRVTLRCSPRSGDLSVYWYQQSLDQGLQFLIQYYNGEERAKGNILERFSAQQFPDLHSELNLSSLELGDSALYFCASSVAPRSGGRNEQFFGPGTRLTVL.

There are a few counts of this clonotype. This chain uses TRBV18 with TRBJ1-1, with 8 bases that match TRBD1. The V and J ends lost 6 bases and 8 bases, in that order; junction bases with no gene match: 8. Germline V gene data show CDR1 as KGHSH and CDR2 as LQKENI. CDR3 size: 13 residues. CDR3 sequence reads: CASSLMDRDEAFF. The CDR3, as DNA: TGTGCCAGCTCCCTAATGGACAGGGACGAAGCTTTCTTT.

The rearrangement links TRBV18 to TRBJ1-2, with D possibly being TRBD1 (5 bases). The CDR3 consists of 15 residues. V was shortened by 4 bases and J by 0 bases, with 12 bases between the two germline ends. CDR1 is KGHSH, CDR2 LQKENI, per germline. CDR3 bases: TGTGCCAGCTCACTGCGGGACGCAGCTAACTATGGCTACACCTTC. Encoded protein: CASSLRDAANYGYTF.

This clonotype came up a few times. The chain couples TRBV20-1 to TRBJ2-1; D is undetermined. The CDR3 runs to 16 residues. V lost 1 base, J lost 7 bases, and 20 bases lay in between. The germline CDR1 and CDR2 sequences are DFQATT and SNEGSKA (reference sequence). The CDR3 DNA reads as TGCAGTGCTAGAGTCTTAGACTCCCCCAGAAATAATGAGCAGTTCTTC. Protein product: CSARVLDSPRNNEQFF.

V is TRBV12-3 or TRBV12-4 and J is TRBJ1-6, with 8 bases matching TRBD1. The CDR3 is 15 residues long. The ends lost 3 bases at V and 8 bases at J; junction bases unmatched: 6. The chain's CDR3 is CASSFPDRVDSPLHF. The CDR3 nucleotides are TGTGCCAGCAGTTTCCCGGACAGGGTGGATTCACCCCTCCACTTT.

The chain links TRBV21-1 to TRBJ2-7. TRBV21-1 is classified as a pseudogene. The CDR3 totals 14 residues. The DNA of the CDR3 is TGTGCCAGCAGCACCCGACAGAGCTACTACGAGCAGTACTTC. Its translation: CASSTRQSYYEQYF.

This clonotype was seen more than once but under ten times. The chain is built from TRBV3-1 and TRBJ2-7, with 7 positions matching TRBD2. The CDR3 length is 15 residues. The junction had 9 bases not matched to a gene; V was cut back by 5 bases and J by 2 bases. Germline lookup yields CDR1 LGHDT and CDR2 YNNKEL (reference sequence). Written as DNA, the CDR3 is TGTGCCAGCAGCAGAGGAACTAGCGCAACCTACGAGCAGTACTTC. Its protein product is CASSRGTSATYEQYF.